This T cell receptor (beta chain) came from a study of CD8 T cells in ankylosing spondylitis. General study findings and limits: Prior literature has documented some motif variants in synovial fluid and blood from reactive arthritis. Disease-linked clones bore a CD8+ phenotype, appearing relatively rarely in peripheral blood. In ankylosing spondylitis patients, matched synovial fluid reportedly showed significant enrichment of disease-linked clones.

Worth noting for this clonotype: The antigen is unknown.

Germline trimming cut 3 bases from V and 5 bases from J; bases unmatched to any gene: 10. CDR1 and CDR2 from the germline V gene are SGHDN and FVKESK. This CDR3 has 16 residues. Quantitative 5'-RACE was performed with molecular barcodes, and it yielded the TCR beta libraries. In TCRdb, the 5' RACE reads were re-called with MiXCR into one record per CDR3 protein. The repertoire holds 210,000 or so distinct CDR3 sequences, 8% to 10% seen once, with around 4.8% in the top ten. The sequence was obtained from a female donor with ankylosing spondylitis or in good health (not recorded which). The chain has TRBV14 and TRBJ1-2; 9 positions match TRBD1. The sample comprised blood, either unsorted or a sorted T cell fraction (not recorded which). In nucleotides, the CDR3 is TGTGCCAGCAGCCATTCTCCCGGGACAGGGAGGTATGGCTACACCTTC. Translation: CASSHSPGTGRYGYTF.